What follows are 8 T cell receptor beta chains derived from one specimen sequenced in a study of T cells in Graves' hyperthyroidism and ophthalmopathy. Regions amplified from RNA transcripts were the TCR beta CDR3 regions. Initially, a first-round RT-PCR of the TCR CDR3 employed the HTBI primer set. TCRdb re-called the multiplex PCR reads through MiXCR, storing one row per CDR3 protein. The sample lists roughly 500,000 distinct CDR3 sequences, approximately 49% occurring once. The sequenced material came from peripheral blood or thyroid tissue (not recorded which). The receptors were gathered from an adult woman with Graves' disease, either hyperthyroidism or ophthalmopathy (not recorded which).

This clonotype came up many times. The CDR3 sequence: CSARNPGEVPQHF. The CDR3 DNA sequence: TGCAGTGCTAGAAATCCAGGGGAAGTGCCCCAGCATTTT. The chain joins TRBV20-1 to TRBJ1-5; possibly TRBD1 for D (6 bases). Trimming left V 2 bases short and J 9 bases short, with 14 bases between. The germline CDR1 and CDR2 sequences are DFQATT and SNEGSKA (reference sequence). The CDR3 has 13 amino acids.

This clonotype was counted a single time. The genes are TRBV7-6 and TRBJ2-5; no clear D gene. V was clipped by 2 bases and J by 2 bases, with 12 bases between them. The CDR3 consists of 15 residues. Germline values: CDR1 SGHVS, CDR2 FNYEAQ. CDR3 sequence reads: CASSLSEGQQETQYF. In DNA form, the CDR3 reads TGTGCCAGCAGCTTATCGGAAGGGCAACAAGAGACCCAGTACTTC.

The table lists this clonotype with many counts. This chain connects TRBV6-5 to TRBJ1-3; D uncertain. Trimming removed 5 bases from V and 0 bases from J, with 8 bases in between. Germline V gene data show CDR1 as MNHEY and CDR2 as SVGAGI. The CDR3 loop spans 14 amino acids. The CDR3 sequence is CASSRRDSGNTIYF. Written as DNA, the CDR3 is TGTGCCAGCAGTCGACGAGACTCTGGAAACACCATATATTTT.

The rearrangement uses TRBV7-9 and TRBJ2-7; TRBD1 or TRBD2 may be the D gene (5 bases each). V was cut by 3 bases and J by 5 bases, with 23 bases left in between. CDR3 length: 17 residues. The germline V gene has CDR1 SEHNR and CDR2 FQNEAQ (reference sequence). The CDR3 region has the DNA TGTGCCAGCAGCTTTGTTATAGGGGACCAGCCCCTCGACGAGCAGTACTTC. This codes for CASSFVIGDQPLDEQYF.

This clonotype came up many times. This chain uses TRBV20-1 with TRBJ1-3; a weak D match, TRBD1 (5 bases). In germline, CDR1 is DFQATT, CDR2 SNEGSKA (reference sequence). This CDR3 spans 15 amino acids. Trimming left V 2 bases short and J 0 bases short, with 11 bases between. The CDR3 protein is CSARRGVISGNTIYF. CDR3 nucleotide sequence: TGCAGTGCTAGACGAGGGGTGATCTCTGGAAACACCATATATTTT.

The V and J genes are TRBV7-2 and TRBJ1-5; tentatively, D is TRBD1 (6 bases). Trimming cost V 1 base and J 11 bases, with 18 bases left between them. The germline CDR1 and CDR2 sequences are SGHTA and FQGNSA. CDR3 size: 15 residues. In nucleotides, the CDR3 is TGTGCCAGCAGCTTAGAGGGGGTGCCCCAAGAGACCCAGCATTTT. The encoded protein is CASSLEGVPQETQHF.

This clonotype was picked up a small number of times. The CDR3 nucleotides read TGCAGCGTTGAATTGGGACAGGGCCGCTACGAGCAGTACTTC. As protein: CSVELGQGRYEQYF. The chain employs TRBV29-1 and TRBJ2-7; 9 nucleotides line up with TRBD1. J gave up 3 bases and V 2 bases, and 5 bases lay outside the gene matches. CDR1 and CDR2 (germline): SQVTM, ANQGSEA. The CDR3 totals 14 residues.

Ten or more counts support this clonotype. The genes are TRBV6-1 and TRBJ1-1; D gene uncertain. V was clipped by 2 bases and J by 1 base, with 8 bases between them. Germline CDR1 is MNHNS and CDR2 is SASEGT. CDR3 length: 14 amino acids. The DNA of the CDR3 is TGTGCCAGCAGTGAACGGTGGGGGAACACTGAAGCTTTCTTT. Protein sequence: CASSERWGNTEAFF.